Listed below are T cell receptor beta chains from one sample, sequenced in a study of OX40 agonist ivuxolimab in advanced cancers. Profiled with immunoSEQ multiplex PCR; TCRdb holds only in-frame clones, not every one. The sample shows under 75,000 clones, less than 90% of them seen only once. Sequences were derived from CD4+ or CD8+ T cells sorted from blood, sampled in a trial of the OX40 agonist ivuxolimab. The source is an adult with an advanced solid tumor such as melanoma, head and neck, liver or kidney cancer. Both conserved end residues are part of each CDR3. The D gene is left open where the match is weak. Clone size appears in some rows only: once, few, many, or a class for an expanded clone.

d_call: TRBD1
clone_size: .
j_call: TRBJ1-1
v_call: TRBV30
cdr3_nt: TGTGCCCATCGACAGGGCGGGAACACTGAAGCTTTCTTT
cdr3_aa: CAHRQGGNTEAFF

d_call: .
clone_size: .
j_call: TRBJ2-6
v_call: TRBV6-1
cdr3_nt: TGTGCCAGCAGTGATGGGGAAGCTAAAGCTGGGGCCAACGTCCTGACTTTC
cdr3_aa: CASSDGEAKAGANVLTF

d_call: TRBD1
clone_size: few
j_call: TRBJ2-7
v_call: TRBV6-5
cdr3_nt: TGTGCCAGCCGCGGCTCCGGGACAGGCTCCTACGAGCAGTACTTC
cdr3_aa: CASRGSGTGSYEQYF

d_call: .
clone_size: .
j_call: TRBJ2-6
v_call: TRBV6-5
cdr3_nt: TGTGCCAGCAGCCCAGTGGTGACTGGGGCCAACGTCCTGACTTTC
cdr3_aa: CASSPVVTGANVLTF

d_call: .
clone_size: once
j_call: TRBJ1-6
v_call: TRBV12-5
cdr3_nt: TGTGCTAGTGGTTTGGTGGTGGGGGCGCTCAGTAATTCACCCCTCCACTTT
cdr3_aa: CASGLVVGALSNSPLHF

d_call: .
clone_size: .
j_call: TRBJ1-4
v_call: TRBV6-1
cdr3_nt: TGTGCCAGCACCCTGATGACAAGCCCTAATGAAAAACTGTTTTTT
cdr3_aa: CASTLMTSPNEKLFF

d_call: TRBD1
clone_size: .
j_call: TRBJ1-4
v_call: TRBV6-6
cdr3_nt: TGTGCCAGCAGTTACCAGACAGGGGGGGCGGAAAAACTGTTTTTT
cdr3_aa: CASSYQTGGAEKLFF

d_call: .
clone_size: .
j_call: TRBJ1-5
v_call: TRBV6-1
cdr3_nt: TGTGCCAGCAGTGGAAAAAACAGTCTTGCGGGCAATCAGCCCCAGCATTTT
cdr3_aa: CASSGKNSLAGNQPQHF

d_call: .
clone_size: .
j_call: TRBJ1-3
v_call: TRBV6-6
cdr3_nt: TGTGCCAGCAGTTCCCTCCGGGAAAGCTCTGGAAACACCATATATTTT
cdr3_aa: CASSSLRESSGNTIYF

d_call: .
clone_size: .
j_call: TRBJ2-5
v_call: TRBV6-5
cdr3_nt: TGTGCCAGCAGTTACGGAGGGGTCCAGGAGACCCAGTACTTC
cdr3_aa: CASSYGGVQETQYF

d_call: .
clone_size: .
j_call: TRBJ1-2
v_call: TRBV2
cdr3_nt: TGTGCCAGCAGTGAAGGCCGTCCCGGTAGCTACACCTTC
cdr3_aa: CASSEGRPGSYTF

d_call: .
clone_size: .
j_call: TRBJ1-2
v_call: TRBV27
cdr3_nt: TGTGCCAGCAGCCTCGCCGGGAGCCCATATGGCTACACCTTC
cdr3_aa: CASSLAGSPYGYTF

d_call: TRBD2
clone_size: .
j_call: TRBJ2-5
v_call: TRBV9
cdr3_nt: TGTGCCAGCAGCTCGAGCGGGGGACAAGAGACCCAGTACTTC
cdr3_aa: CASSSSGGQETQYF

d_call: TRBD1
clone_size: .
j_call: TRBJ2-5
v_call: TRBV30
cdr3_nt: TGTGCCTGGACAGGGGGCGGAGAGACCCAGTACTTC
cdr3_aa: CAWTGGGETQYF

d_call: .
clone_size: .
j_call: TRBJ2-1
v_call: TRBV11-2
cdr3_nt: TGTGCCAGCAGCTTACAAAGGGGAATCGACAATGAGCAGTTCTTC
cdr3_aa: CASSLQRGIDNEQFF

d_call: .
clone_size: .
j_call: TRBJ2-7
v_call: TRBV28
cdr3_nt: TGTGCCAGCAGTTTCGGGGGCGCCCCCTACGAGCAGTACTTC
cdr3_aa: CASSFGGAPYEQYF

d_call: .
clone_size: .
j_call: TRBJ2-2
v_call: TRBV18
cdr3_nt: TGTGCCAGCTCACCCCCCGGTGGCAAACGCTACACCGGGGAGCTGTTTTTT
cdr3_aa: CASSPPGGKRYTGELFF

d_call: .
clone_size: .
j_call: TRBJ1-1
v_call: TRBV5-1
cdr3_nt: TGCGCCAGCAGCTTGGGGTTTCAGTCCCTGCAAAACACTGAAGCTTTCTTT
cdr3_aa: CASSLGFQSLQNTEAFF

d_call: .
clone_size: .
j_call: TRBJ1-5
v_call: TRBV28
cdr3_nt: TGTGCCAGCAGTTGGGGAAGGGTCGACGGGCAGCCCCAGCATTTT
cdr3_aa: CASSWGRVDGQPQHF

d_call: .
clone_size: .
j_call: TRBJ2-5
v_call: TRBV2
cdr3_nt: TGTGCCAGCAGTGATACCTCCGGGACATCGGTGTTAGAGACCCAGTACTTC
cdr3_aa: CASSDTSGTSVLETQYF

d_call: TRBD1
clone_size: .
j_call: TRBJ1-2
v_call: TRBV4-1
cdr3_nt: TGCGCCAGCAGCCTTCCCGGGACAGGGGGTGCTGGCTACACCTTC
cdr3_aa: CASSLPGTGGAGYTF

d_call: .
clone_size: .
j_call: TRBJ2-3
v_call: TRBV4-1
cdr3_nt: TGCGCCAGCAGCCAAGGCCCTGATACGCAGTATTTT
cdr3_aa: CASSQGPDTQYF

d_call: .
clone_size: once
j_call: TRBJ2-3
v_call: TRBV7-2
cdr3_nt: TGTGCCAGCAGCCTAAGCACAGATACGCAGTATTTT
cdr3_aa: CASSLSTDTQYF

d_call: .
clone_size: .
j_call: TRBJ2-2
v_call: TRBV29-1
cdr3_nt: TGCAGCGTTTCACAGAGAACGAACACCGGGGAGCTGTTTTTT
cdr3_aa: CSVSQRTNTGELFF

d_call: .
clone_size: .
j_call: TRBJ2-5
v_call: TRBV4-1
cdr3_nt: TGCGCCAGCAGCCAGGACGTATCGAGACAAGAGACCCAGTACTTC
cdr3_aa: CASSQDVSRQETQYF

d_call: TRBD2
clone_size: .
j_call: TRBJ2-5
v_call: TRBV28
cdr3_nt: TGTGCCAGCAGTCCCTCACTTGGCGGGGGGTGGCAAGAGACCCAGTACTTC
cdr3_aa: CASSPSLGGGWQETQYF

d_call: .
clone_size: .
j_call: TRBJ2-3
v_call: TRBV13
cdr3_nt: TGTGCCAGCAGCTTAGATACTAGCTTGGGTACGCAGTATTTT
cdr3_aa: CASSLDTSLGTQYF

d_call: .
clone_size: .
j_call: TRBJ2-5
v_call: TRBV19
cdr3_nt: TGTGCCACCTCCACCGGACTGACTACGAAACAGTACTTC
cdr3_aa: CATSTGLTTKQYF

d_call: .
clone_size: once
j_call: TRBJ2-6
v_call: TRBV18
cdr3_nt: TGTGCCAGCTCACCACAGGGGTCAGGGGCCAACGTCCTGACTTTC
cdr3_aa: CASSPQGSGANVLTF

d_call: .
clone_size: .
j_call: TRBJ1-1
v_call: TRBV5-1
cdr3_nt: TGCGCCAGCACTGAGACAGGCCAACTGAACACTGAAGCTTTCTTT
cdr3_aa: CASTETGQLNTEAFF

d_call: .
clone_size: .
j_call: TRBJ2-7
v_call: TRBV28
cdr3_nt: TGTGCCAGCAGTACCGACGGTAGATACGGGGACGAGCAGTACTTC
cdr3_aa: CASSTDGRYGDEQYF

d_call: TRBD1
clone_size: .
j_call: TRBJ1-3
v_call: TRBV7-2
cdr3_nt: TGTGCCAGCAGCCTTTCCGGACAGGGAGGGAACACCATATATTTT
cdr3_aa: CASSLSGQGGNTIYF

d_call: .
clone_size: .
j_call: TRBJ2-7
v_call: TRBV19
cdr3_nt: TGTGCCAGTAGTCCAGGAGGATACGAGCAGTACTTC
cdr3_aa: CASSPGGYEQYF

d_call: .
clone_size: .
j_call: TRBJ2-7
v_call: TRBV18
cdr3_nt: TGTGCCAGCTCATCAATGCGGGGAACCTACGAGCAGTACTTC
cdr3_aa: CASSSMRGTYEQYF

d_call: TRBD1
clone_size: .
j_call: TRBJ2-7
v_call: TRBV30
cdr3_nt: TGTGCCTGGAGTCGGGACAGCACCTACGAGCAGTACTTC
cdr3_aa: CAWSRDSTYEQYF

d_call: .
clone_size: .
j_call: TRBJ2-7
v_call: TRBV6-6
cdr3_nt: TGTGCCAGCAGTCCCTACTCTTACGAGCAGTACTTC
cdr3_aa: CASSPYSYEQYF

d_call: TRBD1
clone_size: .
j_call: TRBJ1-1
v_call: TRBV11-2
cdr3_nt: TGTGCCAGCAGCTTAGGACAGGGAGGCTTTGACACTGAAGCTTTCTTT
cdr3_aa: CASSLGQGGFDTEAFF

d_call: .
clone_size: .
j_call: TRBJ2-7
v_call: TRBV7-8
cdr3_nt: TGTGCCAGCAGCCCTAGTAGGCTGGTGAACGAGCAGTACTTC
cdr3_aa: CASSPSRLVNEQYF

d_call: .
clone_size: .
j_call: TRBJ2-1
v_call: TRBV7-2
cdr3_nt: TGTGCCAGCAGCAAGACGATCGGAGCCGAGCAGTTCTTC
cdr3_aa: CASSKTIGAEQFF

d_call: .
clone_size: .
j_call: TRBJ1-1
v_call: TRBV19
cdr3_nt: TGTGCCAGTAGCCCGTCAGGCACTGAAGCTTTCTTT
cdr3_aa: CASSPSGTEAFF

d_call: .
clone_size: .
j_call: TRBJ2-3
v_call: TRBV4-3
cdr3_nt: TGCGCCAGCAGCCGGGACACGAGCACAGATACGCAGTATTTT
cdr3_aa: CASSRDTSTDTQYF

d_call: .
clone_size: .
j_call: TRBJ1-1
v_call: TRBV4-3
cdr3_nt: TGCGCCAGCAGCCCCTACCTCGGGGGGAGCACTGAAGCTTTCTTT
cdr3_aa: CASSPYLGGSTEAFF

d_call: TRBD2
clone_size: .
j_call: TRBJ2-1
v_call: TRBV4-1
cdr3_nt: TGCGCCAGCAGCCAAGTGCTACTAGCGGGGGGAAGGAATGAGCAGTTCTTC
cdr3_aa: CASSQVLLAGGRNEQFF

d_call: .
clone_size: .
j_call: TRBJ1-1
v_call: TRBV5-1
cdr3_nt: TGCGCCAGCAGCTCTGGATCTGTCTATGAAGCTTTCTTT
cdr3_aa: CASSSGSVYEAFF

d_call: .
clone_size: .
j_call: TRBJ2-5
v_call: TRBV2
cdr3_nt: TGTGCCAGCAACTTCCAGGGACCAGAGACCCAGTACTTC
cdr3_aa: CASNFQGPETQYF

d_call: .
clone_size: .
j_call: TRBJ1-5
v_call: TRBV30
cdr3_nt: TGTGCCTGGAGTGGGGGGGAGGCGAATCAGCCCCAGCATTTT
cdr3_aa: CAWSGGEANQPQHF

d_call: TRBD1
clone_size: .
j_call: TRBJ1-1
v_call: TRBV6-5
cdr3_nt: TGTGCCAGCAGTCGGACAGGGGGCCGGGAAGCTTTCTTT
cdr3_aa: CASSRTGGREAFF

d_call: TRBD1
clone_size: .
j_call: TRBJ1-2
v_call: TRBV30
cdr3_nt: TGTGCCTGGAGGAAAGGGACAGGGGCCTCCTATGGCTACACCTTC
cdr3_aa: CAWRKGTGASYGYTF